A selection of T cell receptor beta chains follows, all from one sample in a study of blood T cell repertoires in COVID-19. The data were produced by immunoSEQ multiplex PCR, yet TCRdb's version contains in-frame clones alone and is incomplete. The sample comprises 300,000 to 400,000 clones, more than 75% of which are singletons, and under 3% rests with the top ten. Sequenced sample: peripheral blood. These receptor sequences come from a human donor in a cohort sampled during active COVID-19. Both conserved end residues are part of each CDR3. D genes are given only for firm matches. Part of the rows lack a size; the others show once, few, many or a class for expanded clones.

CASRPATGDGNTIYF TGTGCCAGCAGACCCGCGACAGGGGATGGAAACACCATATATTTT TRBD1 NA TRBJ1-3 TRBV27
CASSPRGGGEAYEQYF TGTGCCAGCAGCCCAAGGGGTGGCGGAGAAGCTTACGAGCAGTACTTC NA NA TRBJ2-7 TRBV7-2
CASSPGTSMGEQYF TGTGCCAGCAGCCCAGGGACTAGTATGGGCGAGCAGTACTTC TRBD2 NA TRBJ2-7 TRBV7-2
CASSPGRLLDGPYSNQPQHF TGTGCCAGCTCACCAGGGAGGTTATTGGACGGCCCCTATAGCAATCAGCCCCAGCATTTT NA once TRBJ1-5 TRBV18
CASSLESGENNSPLHF TGTGCCAGCAGCTTAGAATCAGGGGAGAATAATTCACCCCTCCACTTT NA NA TRBJ1-6 TRBV7-2
CAWSALLGANYGYTF TGTGCCTGGAGTGCCTTGCTGGGAGCTAACTATGGCTACACCTTC NA NA TRBJ1-2 TRBV30
CASSRTQGHEQYF TGTGCCAGCAGTAGAACTCAGGGGCACGAGCAGTACTTC NA NA TRBJ2-7 TRBV12-3/TRBV12-4
CAWKTGDPYYGYTF TGTGCCTGGAAAACAGGTGACCCTTACTATGGCTACACCTTC NA NA TRBJ1-2 TRBV30
CASGGSGETQYF TGTGCCAGCGGGGGGTCGGGGGAGACCCAGTACTTC NA once TRBJ2-5 TRBV6-5
CASRIQGGNSPLHF TGTGCCAGCAGGATACAGGGGGGTAATTCACCCCTCCACTTT TRBD1 NA TRBJ1-6 TRBV6-5
CASSLVSGRDSDEQYF TGCGCCAGCAGTCTGGTTAGCGGGAGAGATTCCGACGAGCAGTACTTC TRBD2 NA TRBJ2-7 TRBV5-1
CASSELGGLAGVETQYF TGTGCCAGCAGTGAATTGGGGGGACTAGCGGGGGTAGAGACCCAGTACTTC TRBD2 NA TRBJ2-5 TRBV6-1
CASSGPSGTGFSYGYTF TGCGCCAGCAGTGGGCCGTCCGGGACAGGGTTCAGCTATGGCTACACCTTC TRBD1 NA TRBJ1-2 TRBV10-1
CASSLGTGVQETQYF TGTGCCAGCAGCTTAGGGACAGGGGTCCAAGAGACCCAGTACTTC TRBD1 NA TRBJ2-5 TRBV11-3
CAISEPTGVTEAFF TGTGCCATCAGTGAACCAACAGGGGTCACTGAAGCTTTCTTT TRBD1 once TRBJ1-1 TRBV10-3
CASSLPGGGEQFF TGTGCCAGCAGCCTGCCCGGGGGGGGTGAGCAGTTCTTC TRBD2 NA TRBJ2-1 TRBV7-6
CASSPGYETQYF TGTGCCAGCAGCCCGGGGTACGAGACCCAGTACTTC NA NA TRBJ2-5 TRBV11-1
CASSLEGPRRLFF TGTGCCAGCAGCTTAGAGGGTCCCAGGAGGCTGTTTTTT NA NA TRBJ1-4 TRBV7-9
CSVGLSGQGLEAFF TGCAGCGTTGGTCTTTCTGGACAGGGGCTAGAAGCTTTCTTT TRBD1 NA TRBJ1-1 TRBV29-1
CASSMRDRNNEQFF TGTGCCAGCAGTATGAGAGACAGAAACAATGAGCAGTTCTTC NA once TRBJ2-1 TRBV6-5
CASSHGLPQETQYF TGTGCCAGTAGCCACGGACTCCCCCAAGAGACCCAGTACTTC NA NA TRBJ2-5 TRBV19
CASKKGGINEQFF TGTGCCAGTAAAAAGGGAGGGATCAATGAGCAGTTCTTC TRBD2 NA TRBJ2-1 TRBV28
CASSQGGDTQYF TGTGCCAGCAGCCAGGGAGGAGATACGCAGTATTTT NA NA TRBJ2-3 TRBV7-9
CASSQDPGPRAGELFF TGTGCCAGCAGCCAAGATCCAGGGCCTCGGGCCGGGGAGCTGTTTTTT NA NA TRBJ2-2 TRBV3-1/TRBV3-2
CASSQEAAGLAGVIHTQYF TGCGCCAGCAGCCAAGAGGCAGCGGGACTAGCGGGGGTCATACATACGCAGTATTTT TRBD2 NA TRBJ2-3 TRBV4-1
CASSEGLNAGQETQYF TGTGCCAGCAGTGAAGGATTAAACGCAGGACAAGAGACCCAGTACTTC NA few TRBJ2-5 TRBV6-1
CASSPSGGGSNSPLHF TGTGCCAGCTCCCCCTCGGGGGGCGGATCCAATTCACCCCTCCACTTT NA NA TRBJ1-6 TRBV18
CASSIHFRAYEQYF TGTGCCAGCTCGATACACTTCCGGGCCTACGAGCAGTACTTC NA few TRBJ2-7 TRBV27
CASRTGLVIGELFF TGTGCCAGCAGAACGGGACTAGTGATCGGGGAGCTGTTTTTT TRBD2 NA TRBJ2-2 TRBV2
CASSVTSGPNEQFF TGTGCCAGCAGTGTAACTAGCGGTCCCAATGAGCAGTTCTTC TRBD2 NA TRBJ2-1 TRBV6-4
CASSEGTSLETQYF TGTGCCAGCAGTGAAGGGACTAGTTTGGAGACCCAGTACTTC TRBD2 NA TRBJ2-5 TRBV2
CASQTGPNPGNTIYF TGTGCCAGCCAGACAGGGCCAAATCCGGGAAACACCATATATTTT TRBD1 NA TRBJ1-3 TRBV19
CASSFPGMNTEAFF TGTGCCAGCAGTTTTCCAGGGATGAACACTGAAGCTTTCTTT NA NA TRBJ1-1 TRBV28
CASSESGANYGYTF TGTGCCAGCAGTGAATCGGGTGCTAACTATGGCTACACCTTC NA few TRBJ1-2 TRBV2
CASSPGGGAVTQYF TGTGCCAGCAGCCCTGGCGGGGGGGCAGTGACCCAGTACTTC TRBD2 NA TRBJ2-5 TRBV11-2
CASSRSRNSYEQYF TGTGCCAGCAGCCGAAGCCGCAACTCCTACGAGCAGTACTTC NA NA TRBJ2-7 TRBV27
CASSTGQGASNSPLHF TGTGCCAGTAGTACTGGACAGGGGGCGAGTAATTCACCCCTCCACTTT TRBD1 NA TRBJ1-6 TRBV19
CATSDFSGSSYEQYF TGTGCCACCAGTGATTTTTCGGGGAGCTCCTACGAGCAGTACTTC NA NA TRBJ2-7 TRBV24-1
CASSLRGQEQFF TGCGCCAGCAGCTTGCGGGGACAGGAGCAGTTCTTC TRBD1 NA TRBJ2-1 TRBV5-1
CATSDPGTHNGYTF TGTGCCACCAGTGACCCCGGGACACATAATGGCTACACCTTC NA once TRBJ1-2 TRBV24-1
CASTRTGNQPQHF TGTGCCAGTACCCGGACAGGCAATCAGCCCCAGCATTTT NA few TRBJ1-5 TRBV19
CASSLVNAVQETQYF TGTGCCAGCAGCTTAGTTAACGCGGTACAAGAGACCCAGTACTTC NA medium-sized TRBJ2-5 TRBV7-2
CASSSGTVNEKLFF TGTGCCAGCAGCTCCGGGACAGTTAATGAAAAACTGTTTTTT TRBD1 NA TRBJ1-4 TRBV5-5
CASSLSASGQPQHF TGTGCCAGCAGCTTATCCGCCTCGGGGCAGCCCCAGCATTTT NA few TRBJ1-5 TRBV7-2
CASSDRWDRGKSGYTF TGTGCCAGCAGTGACAGGTGGGACAGGGGCAAGAGTGGCTACACCTTC TRBD1 NA TRBJ1-2 TRBV6-4
CASRQGPLSTEAFF TGCGCCAGCAGACAGGGGCCCCTTAGCACTGAAGCTTTCTTT TRBD1 NA TRBJ1-1 TRBV5-1
CASSYGGMGGNSPLHF TGTGCCAGCAGTTACGGGGGGATGGGGGGTAATTCACCCCTCCACTTT NA NA TRBJ1-6 TRBV6-6
CASSQRGMVTEAFF TGTGCCAGCAGCCAGAGAGGGATGGTTACTGAAGCTTTCTTT NA NA TRBJ1-1 TRBV3-1/TRBV3-2